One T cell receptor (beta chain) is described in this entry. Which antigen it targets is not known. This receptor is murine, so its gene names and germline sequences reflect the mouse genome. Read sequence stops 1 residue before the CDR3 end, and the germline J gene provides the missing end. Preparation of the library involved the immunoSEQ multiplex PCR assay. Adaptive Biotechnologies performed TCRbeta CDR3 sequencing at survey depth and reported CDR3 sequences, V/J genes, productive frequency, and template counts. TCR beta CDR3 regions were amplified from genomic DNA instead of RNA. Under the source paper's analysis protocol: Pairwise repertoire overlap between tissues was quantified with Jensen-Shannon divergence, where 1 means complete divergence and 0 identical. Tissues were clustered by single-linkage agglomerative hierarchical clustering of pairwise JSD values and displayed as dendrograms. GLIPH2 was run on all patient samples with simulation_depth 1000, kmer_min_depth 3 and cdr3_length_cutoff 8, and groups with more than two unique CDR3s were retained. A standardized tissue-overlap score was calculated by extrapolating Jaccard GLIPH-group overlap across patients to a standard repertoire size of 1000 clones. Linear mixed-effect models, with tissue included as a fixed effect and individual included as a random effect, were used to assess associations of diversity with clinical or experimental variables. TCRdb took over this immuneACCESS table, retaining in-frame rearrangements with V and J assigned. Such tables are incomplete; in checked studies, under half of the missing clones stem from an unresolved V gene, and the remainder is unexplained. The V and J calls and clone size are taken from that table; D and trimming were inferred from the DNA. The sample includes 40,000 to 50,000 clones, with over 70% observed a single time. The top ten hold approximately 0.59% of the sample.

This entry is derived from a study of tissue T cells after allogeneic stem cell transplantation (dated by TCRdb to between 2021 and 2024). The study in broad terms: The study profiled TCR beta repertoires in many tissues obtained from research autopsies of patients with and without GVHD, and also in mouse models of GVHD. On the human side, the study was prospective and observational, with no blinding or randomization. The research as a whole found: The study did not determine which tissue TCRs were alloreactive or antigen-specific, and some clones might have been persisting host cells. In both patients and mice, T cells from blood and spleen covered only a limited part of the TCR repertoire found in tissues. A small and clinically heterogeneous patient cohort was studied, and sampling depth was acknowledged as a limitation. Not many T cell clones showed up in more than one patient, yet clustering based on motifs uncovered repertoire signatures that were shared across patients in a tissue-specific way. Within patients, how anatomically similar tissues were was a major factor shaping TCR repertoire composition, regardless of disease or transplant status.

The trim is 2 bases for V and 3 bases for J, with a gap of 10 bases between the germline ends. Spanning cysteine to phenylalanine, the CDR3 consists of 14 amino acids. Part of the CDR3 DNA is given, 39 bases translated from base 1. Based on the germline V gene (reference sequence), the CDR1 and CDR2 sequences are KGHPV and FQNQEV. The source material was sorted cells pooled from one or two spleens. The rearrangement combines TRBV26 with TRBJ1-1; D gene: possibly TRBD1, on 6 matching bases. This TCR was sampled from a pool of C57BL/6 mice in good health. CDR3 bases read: TGTGCCAGCAGTCTGGAGGGGGGCGACACAGAAGTCTTC. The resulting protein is CASSLEGGDTEVF. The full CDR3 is CASSLEGGDTEVFF.